This T cell receptor (beta chain) appears in the sequencing data of a study of T-cell reconstitution after alpha-beta-depleted transplantation in children. The library targeted TCRbeta and was prepared with unique molecular identifiers. Each CDR3 protein gets one entry after TCRdb re-called the PCR reads with MiXCR. The table shows about a million distinct CDR3 sequences, with 25% to 30% occurring only once. This clonotype occurred once. Its matching antigen is unknown. General study results and limits: At the one-year point after transplant, T-cell counts and TCRbeta diversity were found to come mostly from T cells that had been newly produced. Reports say that about two months after transplant, the alpha-beta T cells came out of several hundred graft clones that had expanded.

Trimming removed 5 bases at V and 1 base at J, with 11 bases between. The CDR3 runs 14 residues. Germline CDR1 SGHVS, CDR2 FNYEAQ. The chain combines TRBV7-6 with TRBJ2-5, with D possibly being TRBD1 (6 bases). This clonotype originated in a boy under three years old who had a stem cell transplant for SCID, so the T cells may come from the graft donor. The sample was PBMCs, mostly from graft donor cells, taken 360 days after TCRalphabeta/CD19-depleted stem cell transplant. This CDR3 reads CASSVQGVQETQYF. In DNA, the CDR3 is TGTGCCAGCAGCGTACAGGGAGTCCAAGAGACCCAGTACTTC. The entire variable domain, with the rest obtained from reference TRBV7-6 and TRBJ2-5, is as follows: GAGVSQSPRYKVTKRGQDVALRCDPISGHVSLYWYRQALGQGPEFLTYFNYEAQQDKSGLPNDRFSAERPEGSISTLTIQRTEQRDSAMYRCASSVQGVQETQYFGPGTRLLVL.